Listed below are T cell receptor beta chains from one sample, sequenced in a study of radiotherapy plus CTLA-4 blockade in lung cancer. The data were produced by immunoSEQ multiplex PCR, yet TCRdb's version contains in-frame clones alone and is incomplete. The sample lists tens of thousands of clones, approximately 85% occurring once. This specimen was peripheral blood, taken from a patient treated with radiotherapy plus ipilimumab. Receptors were obtained from a human donor with non-small cell lung cancer whose response to radiotherapy plus ipilimumab could not be evaluated. Each CDR3 is given with its conserved first and last residue. The D gene is left open where the match is weak. Expanded clones are given a class, and other clones once, few, many or no size at all.

d_gene	abundance	v_gene	j_gene	CDR3aa	CDR3nt
TRBD1	.	TRBV5-4	TRBJ2-2	CASSLQGVPTGELFF	TGTGCCAGCAGCTTGCAGGGGGTGCCCACCGGGGAGCTGTTTTTT
TRBD1	once	TRBV19	TRBJ1-5	CASRMTGDWPQHF	TGTGCCAGCAGGATGACAGGGGATTGGCCCCAGCATTTT
.	few	TRBV7-8	TRBJ2-3	CASSLAGAGKGTDTQYF	TGTGCCAGCAGCTTAGCGGGAGCGGGCAAGGGAACAGATACGCAGTATTTT
.	.	TRBV27	TRBJ2-2	CASSSFLRAHGELFF	TGTGCCAGCAGTTCCTTTCTGAGAGCCCACGGGGAGCTGTTTTTT
.	.	TRBV7-2	TRBJ2-3	CASRTDRYGTQYF	TGTGCCAGCAGGACTGATCGGTACGGTACGCAGTATTTT
TRBD1	.	TRBV19	TRBJ1-4	CASSQGASEKLFF	TGTGCCAGTAGCCAGGGGGCAAGTGAAAAACTGTTTTTT
.	.	TRBV20-1	TRBJ2-1	CSPRDNNEQFF	TGCAGTCCCCGGGACAACAATGAGCAGTTCTTC
TRBD1	.	TRBV9	TRBJ1-5	CASSVVLRGTGLIGCPQHF	TGTGCCAGCAGCGTAGTCCTAAGGGGGACAGGCCTCATTGGTTGCCCCCAGCATTTT
TRBD1	.	TRBV28	TRBJ1-3	CASSFWDSSGNTIYF	TGTGCCAGCAGTTTCTGGGACAGCTCTGGAAACACCATATATTTT
.	few	TRBV2	TRBJ1-1	CASERERNTEAFF	TGTGCCAGCGAGCGGGAAAGGAACACTGAAGCTTTCTTT
.	once	TRBV7-6	TRBJ2-5	CASRLNPGGAGGETQYF	TGTGCCAGCAGACTTAACCCCGGGGGAGCAGGCGGGGAGACCCAGTACTTC
TRBD1	.	TRBV28	TRBJ1-5	CASSVTGVSNQPQHF	TGTGCCAGCAGTGTGACAGGGGTTAGCAATCAGCCCCAGCATTTT
TRBD2	.	TRBV28	TRBJ2-5	CASSSTREGETQYF	TGTGCCAGCAGTTCAACCCGGGAGGGAGAGACCCAGTACTTC
TRBD2	.	TRBV28	TRBJ2-7	CASSQREVPYEQYF	TGTGCCAGCAGTCAACGGGAGGTACCCTACGAGCAGTACTTC
TRBD1	.	TRBV19	TRBJ1-4	CASKTGTEVVNEKLFF	TGTGCCAGTAAGACCGGGACAGAAGTCGTCAATGAAAAACTGTTTTTT
.	few	TRBV4-3	TRBJ2-7	CASSQVGGYEQYF	TGCGCCAGCAGCCAAGTAGGGGGTTACGAGCAGTACTTC
.	.	TRBV7-8	TRBJ1-2	CASAGSSLANYGYTF	TGTGCCAGCGCAGGCTCCTCCCTGGCAAACTATGGCTACACCTTC
TRBD2	.	TRBV9	TRBJ2-3	CASSAGTSGPTDTQYF	TGTGCCAGCAGCGCCGGGACTAGCGGGCCTACAGATACGCAGTATTTT
TRBD1	.	TRBV5-8	TRBJ2-5	CASSWGQAMQETQYF	TGTGCCAGCAGCTGGGGACAGGCTATGCAAGAGACCCAGTACTTC
.	.	TRBV7-3	TRBJ2-1	CASSPTSGGSYNEQFF	TGTGCCAGCAGCCCGACTTCAGGAGGCTCCTACAATGAGCAGTTCTTC
TRBD1	.	TRBV7-2	TRBJ2-7	CASSTGTGTEQYF	TGTGCCAGCAGCACCGGGACAGGGACCGAGCAGTACTTC
TRBD1	.	TRBV5-1	TRBJ1-2	CASSLEGAGGYTF	TGCGCCAGCAGCTTGGAGGGGGCGGGAGGCTACACCTTC
.	.	TRBV5-1	TRBJ2-7	CASSPAGPYEQYF	TGCGCCAGCAGCCCCGCAGGGCCCTACGAGCAGTACTTC
TRBD1	.	TRBV9	TRBJ1-4	CASSRAGQGDEKLFF	TGTGCCAGCAGCCGCGCGGGACAGGGGGATGAAAAACTGTTTTTT
TRBD2	few	TRBV4-3	TRBJ2-1	CASSTGTSGINEQFF	TGCGCCAGCAGCACCGGGACTAGCGGGATAAATGAGCAGTTCTTC
TRBD2	.	TRBV5-1	TRBJ2-5	CASSPGDTGGPQYF	TGCGCCAGCAGCCCGGGGGACACGGGAGGGCCCCAGTACTTC
TRBD2	few	TRBV11-2	TRBJ2-7	CASSDGTSKSSYEQYF	TGTGCCAGCAGCGACGGGACTAGTAAAAGTTCCTACGAGCAGTACTTC
.	.	TRBV5-5	TRBJ2-1	CASSLGQGSYNEQFF	TGTGCCAGCAGCTTGGGGCAGGGTTCCTACAATGAGCAGTTCTTC
TRBD1	once	TRBV28	TRBJ2-7	CASSRRQGGWIEQYF	TGTGCCAGCAGTCGACGACAGGGTGGTTGGATCGAGCAGTACTTC
TRBD1	.	TRBV6-1	TRBJ1-1	CASRRTGGTEAFF	TGTGCCAGCAGAAGAACAGGGGGCACTGAAGCTTTCTTT
.	.	TRBV6-6	TRBJ2-3	CASMASGTDTQYF	TGTGCCAGCATGGCTAGCGGCACAGATACGCAGTATTTT
.	.	TRBV6-1	TRBJ1-2	CASRPGELFRGYTF	TGTGCCAGCAGGCCGGGAGAATTATTTCGGGGCTACACCTTC
TRBD2	.	TRBV7-2	TRBJ2-3	CASSPSGPFGDTQYF	TGTGCCAGCAGTCCTAGCGGGCCTTTCGGAGATACGCAGTATTTT
TRBD2	.	TRBV5-1	TRBJ2-3	CASSLGREGTQYF	TGCGCCAGCAGCTTGGGCCGGGAGGGAACGCAGTATTTT
.	.	TRBV7-9	TRBJ1-2	CASSLVERRGYSYTF	TGTGCCAGCAGCTTAGTCGAGAGGAGAGGGTATAGCTACACCTTC
.	.	TRBV7-3	TRBJ1-1	CASSLTWAPNTEAFF	TGTGCCAGCAGCTTAACGTGGGCCCCGAACACTGAAGCTTTCTTT
.	.	TRBV30	TRBJ2-2	CAWTYYGTGELFF	TGTGCCTGGACGTACTATGGGACCGGGGAGCTGTTTTTT
.	.	TRBV7-9	TRBJ2-7	CASSLNLQGYPGEQYF	TGTGCCAGCAGCTTAAATCTCCAAGGTTACCCGGGGGAGCAGTACTTC
TRBD2	.	TRBV11-1	TRBJ2-7	CASSVDSGTSGRAYEQHF	TGTGCCAGCAGCGTCGACTCCGGGACTAGCGGGAGGGCCTACGAGCAGCACTTC
TRBD1	.	TRBV5-1	TRBJ2-2	CASSTGQGNSVNAGELFF	TGCGCCAGCAGCACAGGACAGGGGAATTCCGTAAACGCCGGGGAGCTGTTTTTT
.	.	TRBV28	TRBJ2-7	CASSVVGQSYEQYF	TGTGCCAGCAGTGTGGTTGGCCAATCCTACGAGCAGTACTTC
TRBD2	.	TRBV28	TRBJ2-7	CASSQIGLVSYEQYF	TGTGCCAGCAGCCAAATCGGACTAGTCTCCTACGAGCAGTACTTC
.	.	TRBV28	TRBJ2-7	CASRGDNYEQYF	TGTGCCAGCAGGGGGGACAACTACGAGCAGTACTTC
.	.	TRBV7-2	TRBJ1-5	CASSLFGGRDQPQHF	TGTGCCAGCAGCTTATTCGGAGGGAGGGATCAGCCCCAGCATTTT